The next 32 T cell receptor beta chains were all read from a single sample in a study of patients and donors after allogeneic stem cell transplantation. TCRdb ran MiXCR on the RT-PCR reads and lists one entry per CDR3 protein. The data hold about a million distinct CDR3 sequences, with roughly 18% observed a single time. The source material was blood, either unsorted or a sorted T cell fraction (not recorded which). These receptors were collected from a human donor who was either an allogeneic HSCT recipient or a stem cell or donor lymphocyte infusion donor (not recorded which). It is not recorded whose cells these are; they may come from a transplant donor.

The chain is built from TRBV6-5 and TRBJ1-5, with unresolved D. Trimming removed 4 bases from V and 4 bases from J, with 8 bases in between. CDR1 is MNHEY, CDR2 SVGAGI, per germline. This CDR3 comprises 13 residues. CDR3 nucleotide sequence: TGTGCCAGCAGTTCTTCACAAAATCAGCCCCAGCATTTT. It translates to CASSSSQNQPQHF.

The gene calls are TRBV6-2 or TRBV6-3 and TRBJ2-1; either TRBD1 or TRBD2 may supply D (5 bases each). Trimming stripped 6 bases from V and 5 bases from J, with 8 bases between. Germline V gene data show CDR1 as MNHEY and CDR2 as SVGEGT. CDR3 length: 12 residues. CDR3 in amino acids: CASRRGDNEQFF. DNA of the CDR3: TGTGCCAGCAGGAGAGGGGACAATGAGCAGTTCTTC.

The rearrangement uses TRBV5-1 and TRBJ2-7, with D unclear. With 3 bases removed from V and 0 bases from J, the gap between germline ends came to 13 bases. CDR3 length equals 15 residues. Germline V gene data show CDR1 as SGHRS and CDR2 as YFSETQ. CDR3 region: CASSSPPGTSYEQYF. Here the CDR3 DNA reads TGCGCCAGCAGCTCCCCTCCGGGCACCTCCTACGAGCAGTACTTC.

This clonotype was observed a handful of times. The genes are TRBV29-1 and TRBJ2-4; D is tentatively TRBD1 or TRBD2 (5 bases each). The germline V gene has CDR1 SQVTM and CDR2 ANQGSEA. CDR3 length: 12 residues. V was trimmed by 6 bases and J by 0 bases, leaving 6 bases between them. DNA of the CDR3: TGCAGCGTGGGGGTAGCCAAAAACATTCAGTACTTC. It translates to CSVGVAKNIQYF.

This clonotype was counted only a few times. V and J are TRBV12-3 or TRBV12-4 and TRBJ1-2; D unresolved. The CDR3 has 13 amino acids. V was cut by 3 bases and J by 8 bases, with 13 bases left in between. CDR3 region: CASSFGPTVGYTF. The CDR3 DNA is TGTGCCAGCAGTTTCGGACCCACGGTAGGCTACACCTTC.

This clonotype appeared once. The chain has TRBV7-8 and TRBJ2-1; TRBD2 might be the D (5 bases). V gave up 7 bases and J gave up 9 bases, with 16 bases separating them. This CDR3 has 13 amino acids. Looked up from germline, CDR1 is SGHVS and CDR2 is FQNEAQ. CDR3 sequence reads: CASNADVGGEQFF. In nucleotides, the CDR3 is TGTGCCAGCAACGCCGACGTCGGAGGTGAGCAGTTCTTC. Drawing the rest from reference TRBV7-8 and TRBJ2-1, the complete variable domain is GAGVSQSPRYKVAKRGQDVALRCDPISGHVSLFWYQQALGQGPEFLTYFQNEAQLDKSGLPSDRFFAERPEGSVSTLKIQRTQQEDSAVYLCASNADVGGEQFFGPGTRLTVL.

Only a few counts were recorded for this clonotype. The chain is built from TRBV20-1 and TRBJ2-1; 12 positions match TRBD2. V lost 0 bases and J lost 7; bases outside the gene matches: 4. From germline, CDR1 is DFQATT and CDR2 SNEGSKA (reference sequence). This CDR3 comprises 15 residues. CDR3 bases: TGCAGTGCTAGAGATCCTAGCGGGGGGGCAAATGAGCAGTTCTTC. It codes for CSARDPSGGANEQFF.

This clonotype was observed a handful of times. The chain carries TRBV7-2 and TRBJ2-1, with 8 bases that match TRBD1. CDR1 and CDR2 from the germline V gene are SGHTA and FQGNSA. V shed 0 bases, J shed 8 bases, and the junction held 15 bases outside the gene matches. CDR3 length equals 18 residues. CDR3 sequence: CASSLAPGRGLQGDEQFF. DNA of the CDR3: TGTGCCAGCAGCTTAGCCCCAGGCAGGGGGCTACAGGGAGATGAGCAGTTCTTC.

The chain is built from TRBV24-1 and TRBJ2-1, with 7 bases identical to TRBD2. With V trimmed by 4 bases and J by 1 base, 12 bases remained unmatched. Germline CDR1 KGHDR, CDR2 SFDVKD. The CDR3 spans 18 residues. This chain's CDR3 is CATSDLNSPAGSYNEQFF. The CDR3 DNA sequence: TGTGCCACCAGTGACTTAAACTCTCCAGCGGGGTCCTACAATGAGCAGTTCTTC.

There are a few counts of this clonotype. CDR3 coding DNA: TGTGCCAGCAGTTTAAGGGGAGGACAGACCTACGAGCAGTACTTC. Amino acids: CASSLRGGQTYEQYF. The chain combines TRBV12-3 or TRBV12-4 with TRBJ2-7; tentatively, D is TRBD1 or TRBD2 (6 bases each). The CDR3 totals 15 residues. The V and J ends lost 2 bases and 2 bases respectively, with 13 bases between them.

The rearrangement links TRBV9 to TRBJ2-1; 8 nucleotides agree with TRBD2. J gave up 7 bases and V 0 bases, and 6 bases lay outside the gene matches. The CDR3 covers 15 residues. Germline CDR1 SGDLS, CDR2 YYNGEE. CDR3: CASSVVGTRINEQFF. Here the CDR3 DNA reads TGTGCCAGCAGCGTAGTTGGGACTAGAATTAATGAGCAGTTCTTC.

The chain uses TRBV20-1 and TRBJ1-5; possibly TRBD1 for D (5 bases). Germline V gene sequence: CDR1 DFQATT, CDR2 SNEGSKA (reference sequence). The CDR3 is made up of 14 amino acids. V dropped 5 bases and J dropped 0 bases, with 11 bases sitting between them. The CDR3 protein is CSAPGRTSNQPQHF. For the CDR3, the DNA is TGCAGTGCTCCGGGGCGGACTAGCAATCAGCCCCAGCATTTT.

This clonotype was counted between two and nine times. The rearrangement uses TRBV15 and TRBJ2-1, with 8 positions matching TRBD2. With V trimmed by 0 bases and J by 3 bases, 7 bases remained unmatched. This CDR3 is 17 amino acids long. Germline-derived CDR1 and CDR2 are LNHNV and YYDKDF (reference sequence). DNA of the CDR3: TGTGCCACCAGCAGAGATCGATTCGGGAGGGACTACAATGAGCAGTTCTTC. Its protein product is CATSRDRFGRDYNEQFF.

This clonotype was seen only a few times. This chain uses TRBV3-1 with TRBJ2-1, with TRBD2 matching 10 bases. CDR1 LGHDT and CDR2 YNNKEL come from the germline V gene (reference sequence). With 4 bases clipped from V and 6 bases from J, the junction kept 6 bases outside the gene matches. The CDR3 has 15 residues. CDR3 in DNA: TGTGCCAGCAGCCCGGGACTAGCGACGGCCAATGAGCAGTTCTTC. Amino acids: CASSPGLATANEQFF.

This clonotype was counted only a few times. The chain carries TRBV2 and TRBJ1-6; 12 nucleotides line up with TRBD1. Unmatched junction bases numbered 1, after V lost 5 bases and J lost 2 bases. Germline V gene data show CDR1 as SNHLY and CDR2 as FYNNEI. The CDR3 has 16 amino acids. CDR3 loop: CASSRDRGPYNSPLHF. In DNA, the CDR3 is TGTGCCAGCAGTCGGGACAGGGGGCCCTATAATTCACCCCTCCACTTT.

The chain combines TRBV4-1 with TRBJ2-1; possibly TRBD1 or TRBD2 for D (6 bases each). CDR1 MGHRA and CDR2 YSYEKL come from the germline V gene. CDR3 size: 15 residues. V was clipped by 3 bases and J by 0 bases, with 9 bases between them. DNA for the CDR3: TGCGCCAGCAGCCAGCGGGACAACTCCTACAATGAGCAGTTCTTC. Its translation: CASSQRDNSYNEQFF.

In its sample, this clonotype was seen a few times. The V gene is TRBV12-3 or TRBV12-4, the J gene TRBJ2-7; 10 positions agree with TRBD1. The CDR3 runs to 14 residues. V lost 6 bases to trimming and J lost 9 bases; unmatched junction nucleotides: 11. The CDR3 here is CASSLIRDRGPQYF. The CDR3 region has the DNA TGTGCCAGCAGCCTAATCCGGGACAGGGGTCCGCAGTACTTC.

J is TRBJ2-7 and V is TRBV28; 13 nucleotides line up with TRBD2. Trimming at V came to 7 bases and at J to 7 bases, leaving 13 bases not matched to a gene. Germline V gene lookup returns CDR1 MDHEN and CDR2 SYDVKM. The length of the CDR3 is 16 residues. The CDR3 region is CASKQPSTSGRLEQYF. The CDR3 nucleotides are TGTGCCAGCAAACAACCATCGACTAGCGGGAGGTTAGAGCAGTACTTC. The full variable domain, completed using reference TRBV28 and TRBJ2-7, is DVKVTQSSRYLVKRTGEKVFLECVQDMDHENMFWYRQDPGLGLRLIYFSYDVKMKEKGDIPEGYSVSREKKERFSLILESASTNQTSMYLCASKQPSTSGRLEQYFGPGTRLTVT.

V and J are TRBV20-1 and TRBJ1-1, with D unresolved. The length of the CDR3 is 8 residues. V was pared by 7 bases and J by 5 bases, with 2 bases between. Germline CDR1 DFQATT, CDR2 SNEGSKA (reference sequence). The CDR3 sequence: CSGTEAFF. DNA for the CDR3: TGCAGTGGAACTGAAGCTTTCTTT.

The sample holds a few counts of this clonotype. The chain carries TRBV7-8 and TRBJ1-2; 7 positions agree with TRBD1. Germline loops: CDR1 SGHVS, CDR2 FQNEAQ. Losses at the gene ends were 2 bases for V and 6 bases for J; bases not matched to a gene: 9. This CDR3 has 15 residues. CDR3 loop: CASSLQPDRVDGYTF. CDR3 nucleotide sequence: TGTGCCAGCAGCTTACAACCTGACAGGGTTGATGGCTACACCTTC.

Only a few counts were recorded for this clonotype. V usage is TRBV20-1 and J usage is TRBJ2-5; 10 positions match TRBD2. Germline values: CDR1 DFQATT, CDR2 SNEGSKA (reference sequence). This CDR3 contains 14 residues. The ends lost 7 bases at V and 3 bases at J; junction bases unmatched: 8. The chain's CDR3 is CSGGSGGSEETQYF. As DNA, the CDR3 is TGCAGTGGGGGTAGCGGGGGGTCCGAAGAGACCCAGTACTTC.

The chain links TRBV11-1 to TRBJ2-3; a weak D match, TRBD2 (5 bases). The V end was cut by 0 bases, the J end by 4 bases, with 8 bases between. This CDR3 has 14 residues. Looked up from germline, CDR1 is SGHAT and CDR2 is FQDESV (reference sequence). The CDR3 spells CASSLAGVSDTQYF. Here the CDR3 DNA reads TGTGCCAGCAGCTTAGCGGGAGTATCAGATACGCAGTATTTT.

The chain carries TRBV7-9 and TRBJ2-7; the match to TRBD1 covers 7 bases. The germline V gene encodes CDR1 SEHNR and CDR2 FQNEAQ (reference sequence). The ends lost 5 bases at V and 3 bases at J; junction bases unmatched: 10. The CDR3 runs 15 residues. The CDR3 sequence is CASSRDRAALYEQYF. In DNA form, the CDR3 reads TGTGCCAGCAGCAGAGACAGGGCGGCCCTCTACGAGCAGTACTTC.

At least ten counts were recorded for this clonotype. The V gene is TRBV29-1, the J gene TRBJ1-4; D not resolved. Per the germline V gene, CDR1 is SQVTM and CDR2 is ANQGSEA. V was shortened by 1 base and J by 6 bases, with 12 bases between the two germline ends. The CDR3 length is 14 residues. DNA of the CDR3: TGCAGCGTTGAAGCGTTAATGGATTATGAAAAACTGTTTTTT. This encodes CSVEALMDYEKLFF. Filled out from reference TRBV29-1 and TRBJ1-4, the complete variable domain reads SAVISQKPSRDICQRGTSLTIQCQVDSQVTMMFWYRQQPGQSLTLIATANQGSEATYESGFVIDKFPISRPNLTFSTLTVSNMSPEDSSIYLCSVEALMDYEKLFFGSGTQLSVL.

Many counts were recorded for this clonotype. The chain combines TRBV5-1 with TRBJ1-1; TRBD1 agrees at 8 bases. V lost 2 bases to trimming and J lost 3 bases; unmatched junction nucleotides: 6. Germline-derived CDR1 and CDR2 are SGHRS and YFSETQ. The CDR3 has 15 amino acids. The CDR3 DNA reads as TGCGCCAGCAGCTTCCAGGGGGCGCGGGACACTGAAGCTTTCTTT. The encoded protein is CASSFQGARDTEAFF. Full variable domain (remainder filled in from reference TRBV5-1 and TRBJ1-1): KAGVTQTPRYLIKTRGQQVTLSCSPISGHRSVSWYQQTPGQGLQFLFEYFSETQRNKGNFPGRFSGRQFSNSRSEMNVSTLELGDSALYLCASSFQGARDTEAFFGQGTRLTVV.

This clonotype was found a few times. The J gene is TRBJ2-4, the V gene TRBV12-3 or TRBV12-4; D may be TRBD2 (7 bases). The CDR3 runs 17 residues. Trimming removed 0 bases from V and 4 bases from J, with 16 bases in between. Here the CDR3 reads CASSLALRGREKNIQYF. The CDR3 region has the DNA TGTGCCAGCAGTTTAGCGCTACGGGGGCGGGAGAAAAACATTCAGTACTTC.

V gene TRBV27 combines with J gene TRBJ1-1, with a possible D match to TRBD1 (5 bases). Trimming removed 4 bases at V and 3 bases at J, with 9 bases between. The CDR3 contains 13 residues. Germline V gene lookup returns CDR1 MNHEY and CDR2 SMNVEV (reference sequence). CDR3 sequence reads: CASSSGTHTEAFF. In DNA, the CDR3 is TGTGCCAGCAGTTCAGGGACGCACACTGAAGCTTTCTTT.

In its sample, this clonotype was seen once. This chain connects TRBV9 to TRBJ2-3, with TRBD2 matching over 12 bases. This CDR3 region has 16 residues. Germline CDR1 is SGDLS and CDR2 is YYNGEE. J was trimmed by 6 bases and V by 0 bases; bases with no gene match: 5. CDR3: CASSVGLAGATDTQYF. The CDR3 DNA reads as TGTGCCAGCAGCGTAGGACTAGCGGGAGCAACTGATACGCAGTATTTT.

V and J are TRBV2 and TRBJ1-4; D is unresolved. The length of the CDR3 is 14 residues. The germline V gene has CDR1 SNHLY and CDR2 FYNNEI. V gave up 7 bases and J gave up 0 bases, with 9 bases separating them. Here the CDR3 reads CASITEPTNEKLFF. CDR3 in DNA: TGTGCCAGCATTACAGAACCAACTAATGAAAAACTGTTTTTT.

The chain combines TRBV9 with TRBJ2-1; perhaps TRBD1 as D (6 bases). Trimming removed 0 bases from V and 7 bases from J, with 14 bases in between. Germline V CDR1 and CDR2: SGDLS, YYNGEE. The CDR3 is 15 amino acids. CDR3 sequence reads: CASSVVYITGNEQFF. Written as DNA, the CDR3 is TGTGCCAGCAGCGTAGTTTATATCACAGGGAATGAGCAGTTCTTC.

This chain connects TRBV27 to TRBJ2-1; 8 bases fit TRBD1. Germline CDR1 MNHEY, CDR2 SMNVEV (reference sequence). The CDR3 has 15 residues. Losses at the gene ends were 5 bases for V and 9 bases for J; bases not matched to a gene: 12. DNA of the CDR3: TGTGCCAGCAGTATCGGGACAGGTCCAGATGGTGAGCAGTTCTTC. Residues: CASSIGTGPDGEQFF.

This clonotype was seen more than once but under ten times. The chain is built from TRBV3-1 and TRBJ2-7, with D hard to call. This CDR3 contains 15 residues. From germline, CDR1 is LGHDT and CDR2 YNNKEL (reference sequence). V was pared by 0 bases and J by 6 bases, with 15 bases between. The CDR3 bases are TGTGCCAGCAGCCAAGATCAGCACCCCCCCGGCGAGCAGTACTTC. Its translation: CASSQDQHPPGEQYF.